The 16 T cell receptor beta chains reported below all come from one sample, sequenced in a study of blood T cells in healthy people across ages. A second PCR, run for roughly 7 to 11 cycles, used a sample-barcoded 5' primer plus a J-beta primer mix. TCRdb reprocessed the 5' RACE reads with MiXCR, giving one entry per CDR3 protein. The sample holds 1.5 million to 2 million distinct CDR3 sequences, roughly 27% seen once. Input material: blood. These receptors all come from a woman aged 30 to 39 in good health.

This clonotype was counted ten times or more. The V gene is TRBV20-1, the J gene TRBJ2-7, with D possibly being TRBD1 or TRBD2 (5 bases each). The length of the CDR3 is 16 residues. Looked up from germline, CDR1 is DFQATT and CDR2 is SNEGSKA (reference sequence). V dropped 5 bases and J dropped 5 bases, with 25 bases sitting between them. CDR3 protein: CSAEGLASLGVDEQYF. The CDR3 coding sequence is TGCAGTGCTGAGGGGTTGGCTAGCTTGGGAGTTGACGAGCAGTACTTC.

This clonotype was found a few times. The chain employs TRBV9 and TRBJ2-1, with 12 bases matching TRBD2. CDR3 length: 17 residues. Germline lookup yields CDR1 SGDLS and CDR2 YYNGEE. Trimming removed 2 bases from V and 0 bases from J; junction bases left unmatched: 3. The CDR3 DNA follows: TGTGCCAGCAGCGTCCTAGCGGGGGGGAGCTCCTACAATGAGCAGTTCTTC. The encoded protein is CASSVLAGGSSYNEQFF.

This chain links TRBV4-1 with TRBJ1-1; the match to TRBD1 covers 9 bases. The CDR3 runs to 18 residues. Germline CDR1 and CDR2: MGHRA and YSYEKL. V shed 0 bases, J shed 2 bases, and the junction held 10 bases outside the gene matches. The CDR3 sequence is CASSQDLGTGGFNTEAFF. Written as DNA, the CDR3 is TGCGCCAGCAGCCAAGATCTCGGAACAGGGGGCTTTAACACTGAAGCTTTCTTT.

The chain is built from TRBV20-1 and TRBJ1-1; 7 positions agree with TRBD1. The CDR3 is 15 amino acids. From germline, CDR1 is DFQATT and CDR2 SNEGSKA (reference sequence). J was trimmed by 0 bases and V by 1 base; bases with no gene match: 5. This CDR3 is CSARAPTGLNTEAFF. The DNA of the CDR3 is TGCAGTGCTAGAGCCCCGACAGGGTTGAACACTGAAGCTTTCTTT.

This clonotype has only a few counts. This chain links TRBV20-1 with TRBJ2-2; unclear D gene. Germline-derived CDR1 and CDR2 are DFQATT and SNEGSKA (reference sequence). CDR3 size: 14 residues. V was pared by 4 bases and J by 1 base, with 10 bases between. The DNA of the CDR3 is TGCAGTGCTAAAAGGTTGATGAACACCGGGGAGCTGTTTTTT. It encodes CSAKRLMNTGELFF.

The chain has TRBV27 and TRBJ2-3, with D perhaps TRBD1 or TRBD2 (5 bases each). V lost 2 bases, J lost 0 bases, and 9 bases lay in between. Germline V CDR1 and CDR2: MNHEY, SMNVEV (reference sequence). The CDR3 extends over 15 amino acids. CDR3 in DNA: TGTGCCAGCAGTTTAATGGGGACCAGCACAGATACGCAGTATTTT. This codes for CASSLMGTSTDTQYF.

The genes are TRBV7-9 and TRBJ1-2, with unresolved D. V lost 4 bases, J lost 1 base, and 10 bases lay in between. The CDR3 has 14 amino acids. CDR1 is SEHNR and CDR2 is FQNEAQ in the germline V gene (reference sequence). Written as DNA, the CDR3 is TGTGCCAGCAGCTCTCCAGAGATTAACTATGGCTACACCTTC. It yields the protein CASSSPEINYGYTF.

The chain has TRBV6-5 and TRBJ1-1; D unresolved. This CDR3 has 12 residues. Trimming cost V 0 bases and J 11 bases, with 10 bases left between them. CDR1 is MNHEY and CDR2 is SVGAGI in the germline V gene. The CDR3 loop reads CASSYSGSRAFF. CDR3 DNA sequence: TGTGCCAGCAGTTACTCGGGTTCCAGGGCTTTCTTT.

This clonotype was seen more than once but under ten times. The junction shows a germline mismatch at one end, possibly a read error. The chain uses TRBV29-1 and TRBJ1-4; D perhaps matches TRBD1 (6 bases). Germline V gene sequence: CDR1 SQVTM, CDR2 ANQGSEA. The CDR3 consists of 13 residues. CDR3 sequence: CSAGRGAWERLFF. The CDR3, as DNA: TGCAGCGCGGGACGGGGGGCTTGGGAAAGACTGTTTTTT. The full variable domain, completed using reference TRBV29-1 and TRBJ1-4, is SAVISQKPSRDICQRGTSLTIQCQVDSQVTMMFWYRQQPGQSLTLIATANQGSEATYESGFVIDKFPISRPNLTFSTLTVSNMSPEDSSIYLCSAGRGAWERLFFGSGTQLSVL.

In the case of this clonotype: A much larger clone differs by one base, so this may be a read error. This chain links TRBV12-3 or TRBV12-4 with TRBJ1-5; D is undetermined. The V end lost 4 bases, the J end lost 9 bases, and 4 bases lay between the germline ends. This CDR3 comprises 10 residues. CDR3 protein: CASSCRPQHF. The CDR3, as DNA: TGTGCCAGCAGTTGTCGGCCCCAGCATTTT.

To note about this clonotype: Germline is not matched at one junction end, which may reflect a read error. The chain recombines TRBV2 with TRBJ2-7; D perhaps matches TRBD1 (5 bases). This CDR3 has 12 amino acids. CDR1 and CDR2 (germline): SNHLY, FYNNEI. This CDR3 is CVSSNQGFEQYF. The CDR3 DNA reads TGTGTCAGCAGTAATCAGGGTTTCGAGCAGTACTTC. The whole variable domain, remainder taken from reference TRBV2 and TRBJ2-7, is EPEVTQTPSHQVTQMGQEVILRCVPISNHLYFYWYRQILGQKVEFLVSFYNNEISEKSEIFDDQFSVERPDGSNFTLKIRSTKLEDSAMYFCVSSNQGFEQYFGPGTRLTVT.

This chain uses TRBV20-1 with TRBJ2-5; D gene unclear. The germline V and J ends were trimmed by 3 bases and 11 bases, with 13 bases remaining between them. CDR1 is DFQATT and CDR2 is SNEGSKA in the germline V gene (reference sequence). The length of the CDR3 is 11 residues. In DNA, the CDR3 is TGCAGTGCTAGGCCCCCTAATGAGCAGTACTTC. As protein: CSARPPNEQYF.

V usage is TRBV3-1 and J usage is TRBJ1-2, with D tentatively TRBD1 (6 bases). Trimming removed 8 bases from V and 6 bases from J, with 10 bases in between. The CDR3 runs 11 residues. From germline, CDR1 is LGHDT and CDR2 YNNKEL (reference sequence). CDR3 amino acids: CASGYRDGYTF. The CDR3 DNA follows: TGTGCCAGCGGTTACAGGGATGGCTACACCTTC.

Comment on this clonotype: A much larger clone lies a single base off, so this may be a read error. The CDR3 DNA reads as TGCGCCAGCAGTGAACAGGGTCGGGAGACCCAGTTCTTC. This translates into CASSEQGRETQFF. The chain has TRBV10-2 and TRBJ2-1, with D perhaps assigned TRBD1 or TRBD2 (6 bases each). V was clipped by 3 bases and J by 13 bases, with 16 bases between them. CDR1 and CDR2 from the germline V gene are WSHSY and SAAADI. The CDR3 runs 13 residues.

This clonotype was found a few times. V is TRBV7-2 and J is TRBJ2-1; TRBD2 is a possible D gene (5 bases). CDR3 length equals 15 residues. Trimming took 0 bases from V and 5 from J, leaving 11 bases between them. CDR1 is SGHTA and CDR2 is FQGNSA in the germline V gene. In DNA, the CDR3 is TGTGCCAGCAGCTTAGCCCGAGCTAGCCACAATGAGCAGTTCTTC. This sequence encodes CASSLARASHNEQFF. The full variable domain, completed using reference TRBV7-2 and TRBJ2-1, is GAGVSQSPSNKVTEKGKDVELRCDPISGHTALYWYRQSLGQGLEFLIYFQGNSAPDKSGLPSDRFSAERTGGSVSTLTIQRTQQEDSAVYLCASSLARASHNEQFFGPGTRLTVL.

There are a few counts of this clonotype. The rearrangement uses TRBV7-2 and TRBJ2-5; 8 bases line up with TRBD1. Trimming removed 1 base from V and 3 bases from J; junction bases left unmatched: 4. CDR1 is SGHTA and CDR2 is FQGNSA in the germline V gene. CDR3 length equals 15 residues. The DNA for the CDR3 is TGTGCCAGCAGCTTAGATTGGACAGGGAAAGAGACCCAGTACTTC. This translates into CASSLDWTGKETQYF.